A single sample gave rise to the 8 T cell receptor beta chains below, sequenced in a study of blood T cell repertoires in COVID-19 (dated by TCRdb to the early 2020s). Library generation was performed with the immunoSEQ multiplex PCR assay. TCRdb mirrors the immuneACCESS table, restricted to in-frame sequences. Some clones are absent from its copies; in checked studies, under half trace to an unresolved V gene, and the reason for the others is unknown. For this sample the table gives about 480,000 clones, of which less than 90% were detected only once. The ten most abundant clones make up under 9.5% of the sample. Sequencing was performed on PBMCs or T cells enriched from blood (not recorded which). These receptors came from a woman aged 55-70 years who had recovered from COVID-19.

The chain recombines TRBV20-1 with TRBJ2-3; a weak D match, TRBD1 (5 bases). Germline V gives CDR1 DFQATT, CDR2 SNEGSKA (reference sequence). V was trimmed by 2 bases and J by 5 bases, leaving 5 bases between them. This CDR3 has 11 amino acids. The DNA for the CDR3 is TGCAGTGCTAGAAGGGGAGATACGCAGTATTTT. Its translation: CSARRGDTQYF.

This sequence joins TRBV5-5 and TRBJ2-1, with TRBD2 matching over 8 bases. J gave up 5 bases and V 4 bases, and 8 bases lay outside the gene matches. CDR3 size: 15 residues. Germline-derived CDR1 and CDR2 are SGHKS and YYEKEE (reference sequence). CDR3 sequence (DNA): TGTGCCAGCAGCGCCACTAGCGGCATCCACAATGAGCAGTTCTTC. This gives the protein CASSATSGIHNEQFF. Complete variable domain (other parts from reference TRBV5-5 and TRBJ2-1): DAGVTQSPTHLIKTRGQQVTLRCSPISGHKSVSWYQQVLGQGPQFIFQYYEKEERGRGNFPDRFSARQFPNYSSELNVNALLLGDSALYLCASSATSGIHNEQFFGPGTRLTVL.

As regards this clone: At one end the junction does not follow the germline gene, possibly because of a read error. This CDR3 is CASSDSGTAWGKLFF. The CDR3 bases are TGTGCCAGCAGTGACTCCGGGACAGCCTGGGGGAAACTGTTTTTT. The chain joins TRBV6-5 to TRBJ1-4, with 7 nucleotides matching TRBD1. Germline V gene lookup returns CDR1 MNHEY and CDR2 SVGAGI. This CDR3 region has 15 residues.

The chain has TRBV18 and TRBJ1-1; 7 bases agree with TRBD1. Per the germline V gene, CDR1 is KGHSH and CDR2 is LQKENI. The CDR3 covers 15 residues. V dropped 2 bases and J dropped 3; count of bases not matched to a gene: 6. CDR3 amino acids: CASSPRQGQYTEAFF. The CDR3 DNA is TGTGCCAGCTCACCAAGACAGGGCCAGTACACTGAAGCTTTCTTT.

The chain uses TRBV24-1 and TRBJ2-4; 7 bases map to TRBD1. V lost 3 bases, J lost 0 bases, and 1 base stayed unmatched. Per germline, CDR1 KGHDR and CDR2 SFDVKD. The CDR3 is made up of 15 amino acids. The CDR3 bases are TGTGCCACCAGTGATGGGACAGCAGCCAAAAACATTCAGTACTTC. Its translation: CATSDGTAAKNIQYF.

CDR3 nucleotides: TGTGCCAGCAGCCAAAGGGGGGGGCCGAACACTGAAGCTTTCTTT. Protein product: CASSQRGGPNTEAFF. The chain combines TRBV3-1 (or the pseudogene TRBV3-2) with TRBJ1-1, with D possibly matching TRBD1 (6 bases). V lost 2 bases and J 1 base, leaving 11 bases between the germline ends. The CDR3 loop spans 15 amino acids. The germline gives CDR1 LGHDT, CDR2 YNNKEL (reference sequence).

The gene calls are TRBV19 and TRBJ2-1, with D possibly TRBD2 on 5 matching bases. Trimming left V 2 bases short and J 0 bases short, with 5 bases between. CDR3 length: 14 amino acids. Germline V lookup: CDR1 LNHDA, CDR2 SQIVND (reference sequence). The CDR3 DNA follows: TGTGCCAGTAGTATAACTAGCTCCTACAATGAGCAGTTCTTC. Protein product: CASSITSSYNEQFF. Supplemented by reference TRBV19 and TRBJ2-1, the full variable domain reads DGGITQSPKYLFRKEGQNVTLSCEQNLNHDAMYWYRQDPGQGLRLIYYSQIVNDFQKGDIAEGYSVSREKKESFPLTVTSAQKNPTAFYLCASSITSSYNEQFFGPGTRLTVL.

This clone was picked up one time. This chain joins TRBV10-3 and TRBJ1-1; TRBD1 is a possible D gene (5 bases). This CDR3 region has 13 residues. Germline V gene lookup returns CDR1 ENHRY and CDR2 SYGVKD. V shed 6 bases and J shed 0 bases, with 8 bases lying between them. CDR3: CAIRDSMNTEAFF. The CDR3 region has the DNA TGTGCCATCAGAGACAGTATGAACACTGAAGCTTTCTTT.